The T cell receptor (beta chain) described here comes from a study of CD8 T cells in Susac syndrome. The study, taken as a whole, reports: The CD4+ T cell repertoire of patients with Susac syndrome showed no detectable clonal expansion.

Worth noting for this clonotype: No antigen is known for it.

RNA totalling roughly 0.5 to 1 ug underwent reverse transcription with random hexamers. Amplification of TCR beta CDR3 used immunoSEQ multiplex PCR across 54 Vbeta and 13 Jbeta. TCRdb fed the immunoSEQ multiplex PCR reads into MiXCR, producing one record per CDR3 protein. This table holds approximately 210,000 distinct CDR3 sequences, approximately 94% found once. Deletions cut 8 bases from V and 1 base from J, with 8 bases between. This CDR3 spans 12 amino acids. The rearrangement links TRBV12-3 or TRBV12-4 to TRBJ1-1; no definite D call. This clonotype was obtained from a human donor with Susac syndrome. The sequencing sample was made of CD4+ T cells from PBMCs. CDR3 region: CASGPGNTEAFF. The CDR3 DNA follows: TGTGCCAGCGGGCCGGGGAACACTGAAGCTTTCTTT.